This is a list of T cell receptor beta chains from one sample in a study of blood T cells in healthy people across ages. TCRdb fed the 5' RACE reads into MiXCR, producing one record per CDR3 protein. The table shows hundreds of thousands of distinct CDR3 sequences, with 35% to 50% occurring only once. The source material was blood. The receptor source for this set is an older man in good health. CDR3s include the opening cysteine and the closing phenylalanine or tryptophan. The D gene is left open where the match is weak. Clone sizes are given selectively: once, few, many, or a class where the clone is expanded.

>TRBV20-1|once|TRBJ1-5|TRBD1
TGCAGTGCTACAGGGGGGTATAGCAATCAGCCCCAGCATTTT
CSATGGYSNQPQHF
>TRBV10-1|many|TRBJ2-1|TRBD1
TGCGCCAGCAGCGATAATCCCGGGACAGGGGCCGATGAGCAGTTCTTC
CASSDNPGTGADEQFF
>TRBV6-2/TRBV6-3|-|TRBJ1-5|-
TGTGCCAGCAGCCGAAGGGGAGGTAATCAGCCCCAGCATTTT
CASSRRGGNQPQHF
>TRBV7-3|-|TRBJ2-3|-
TGTGCCAGCAGCTTAAGGGGGCAAGATACGCAGTATTTT
CASSLRGQDTQYF
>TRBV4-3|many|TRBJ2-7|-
TGCGCCAGCAGCCTCTCGTACGGGGACCCCTACGAGCAGTACTTC
CASSLSYGDPYEQYF
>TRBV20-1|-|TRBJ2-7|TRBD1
TGCAGTGCTAGAGGTGTAAGAGGACAGGATTCCTACGAGCAGTACTTC
CSARGVRGQDSYEQYF
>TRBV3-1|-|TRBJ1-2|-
TGTGCCAGCAGCCAACGAGGGGCCTTTGGCTACACCTTC
CASSQRGAFGYTF
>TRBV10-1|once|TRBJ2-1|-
TGCGCCAGCAGTGAGTGGCGGGGATTTAATAATGAGCAGTTCTTC
CASSEWRGFNNEQFF
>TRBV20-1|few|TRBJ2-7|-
TGCAGTGCGGGGCCGGGACGACGCTCCTACGAGCAGTACTTC
CSAGPGRRSYEQYF
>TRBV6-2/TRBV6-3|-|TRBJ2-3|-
TGTGCCAGCAGAACAACAGGGACCGGCACAGATACGCAGTATTTT
CASRTTGTGTDTQYF
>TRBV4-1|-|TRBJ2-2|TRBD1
TGCGCCAGCAGCCAAGAGGGGGACAGGGTTCGCGCCGGGGAGCTGTTTTTT
CASSQEGDRVRAGELFF
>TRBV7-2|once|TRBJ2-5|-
TGTGCCAGCAGCTTAGTTTTTCGGACGAGTGTCGTCGATGAGCAGTACTTC
CASSLVFRTSVVDEQYF
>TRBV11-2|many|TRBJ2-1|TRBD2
TGTGCCAGCAGCTTATTCCCGGGGGGGTTCTGGAATGAGCAGTTCTTC
CASSLFPGGFWNEQFF
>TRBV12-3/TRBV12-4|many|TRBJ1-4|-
TGTGCCAGCAGTTCGGCGCGGGTGGGAAGTGAAAAACTGTTTTTT
CASSSARVGSEKLFF